This passage covers 7 T cell receptor beta chains from one sample sequenced in a study of CD8 T cells in Susac syndrome. With random hexamers, reverse transcription was performed on roughly 0.45 to 1 ug of RNA. TCRdb re-called the immunoSEQ multiplex PCR reads with MiXCR, one entry per CDR3 protein. The sample yields approximately 150,000 distinct CDR3 sequences, over 85% seen once. The sample taken for sequencing was CD4+ T cells from PBMCs. These receptors were collected from a human donor in good health.

This sequence joins TRBV3-1 and TRBJ2-7, with D maybe TRBD1 (6 bases). Germline V gives CDR1 LGHDT, CDR2 YNNKEL (reference sequence). V was cut by 1 base and J by 0 bases, with 16 bases left in between. This CDR3 comprises 17 residues. As DNA, the CDR3 is TGTGCCAGCAGCCAAGTATTCGGCAGGGGAGCCTCCTACGAGCAGTACTTC. Translated: CASSQVFGRGASYEQYF.

The chain joins TRBV29-1 to TRBJ1-1, with a possible D match to TRBD1 (6 bases). CDR1 is SQVTM, CDR2 ANQGSEA, per germline. Trimming took off 8 bases at V and 1 base at J, with 14 bases between the two ends. The CDR3 covers 13 residues. This CDR3 reads CSITGSRNTEAFF. Here the CDR3 DNA reads TGCAGCATCACAGGGTCGCGGAACACTGAAGCTTTCTTT.

The J gene is TRBJ2-1, the V gene TRBV27; weak D call: TRBD1 (6 bases). The CDR3 is 15 residues long. Germline V gene lookup returns CDR1 MNHEY and CDR2 SMNVEV (reference sequence). The germline V and J ends were trimmed by 2 bases and 9 bases, with 17 bases remaining between them. In DNA form, the CDR3 reads TGTGCCAGCAGTTTAAGCTCCGTTACAGGGATTGAGCAGTTCTTC. Protein: CASSLSSVTGIEQFF.

The genes are TRBV18 and TRBJ2-3; no clear D. Trimming pared 1 base from V and 2 bases from J, leaving 4 bases between. This CDR3 has 13 amino acids. Germline V gives CDR1 KGHSH, CDR2 LQKENI. The CDR3 nucleotides read TGTGCCAGCTCACCACGGACCACAGATACGCAGTATTTT. Residues: CASSPRTTDTQYF.

This clonotype was counted between two and nine times. This chain uses TRBV18 with TRBJ1-5, with 8 bases fitting TRBD1. The ends lost 3 bases at V and 7 bases at J; junction bases unmatched: 2. This CDR3 has 13 residues. Germline V gives CDR1 KGHSH, CDR2 LQKENI. CDR3 in amino acids: CASSPTGDQPQHF. In DNA form, the CDR3 reads TGTGCCAGCTCACCGACAGGGGACCAGCCCCAGCATTTT.

This chain connects TRBV7-2 to TRBJ2-1; 9 positions match TRBD2. The CDR3 sequence is 15 residues long. Trimming at V came to 2 bases and at J to 9 bases, leaving 8 bases not matched to a gene. From germline, CDR1 is SGHTA and CDR2 FQGNSA. The CDR3 is CASSLLGGGGGEQFF. CDR3 in DNA: TGTGCCAGCAGCTTACTAGGCGGCGGGGGGGGTGAGCAGTTCTTC.

The chain joins TRBV30 to TRBJ2-3, with D unclear. The CDR3 loop spans 11 amino acids. V dropped 1 base and J dropped 5 bases, with 4 bases sitting between them. Looked up from germline, CDR1 is GTSNPN and CDR2 is SVGIG (reference sequence). DNA for the CDR3: TGTGCCTGGAGTGGGGGAGATACGCAGTATTTT. Protein sequence: CAWSGGDTQYF.